These 22 T cell receptor beta chains share one sample of origin, sequenced in a study of a mutant IDH1 vaccine in newly diagnosed glioma. Produced via immunoSEQ multiplex PCR; TCRdb's table is partial and in-frame only. The repertoire consists of roughly 51,000 clones, with roughly 80% occurring once and the leading ten covering roughly 6.8%. Time point noted: week 35, safety follow-up. Vaccine doses each comprised 300 ug of mutant IDH1 20-mer peptide, with topical imiquimod. These receptors are not linked to any known antigen. The input for sequencing was PBMCs, taken from a glioma patient whose treatment included an IDH1 peptide vaccine. The receptor source for this set is a man in his forties or fifties with glioma.

The chain combines TRBV5-4 with TRBJ2-7; 7 bases agree with TRBD2. Per germline, CDR1 SGHNT and CDR2 YYREEE (reference sequence). V lost 3 bases, J lost 4 bases, and 10 bases stayed unmatched. The CDR3 contains 15 residues. CDR3 in DNA: TGTGCCAGCAGCTCAAGGACTAGTGTCTCTTACGAGCAGTACTTC. It yields the protein CASSSRTSVSYEQYF.

The genes are TRBV2 and TRBJ1-5, with 10 bases fitting TRBD1. Germline CDR1 and CDR2: SNHLY and FYNNEI. CDR3 length equals 15 residues. The V gene end was trimmed by 6 bases and the J gene end by 0 bases; junction bases not matched to a gene: 2. The CDR3, as DNA: TGTGCCAGCAGGGGGGACAGGGGTAGCAATCAGCCCCAGCATTTT. Translating it yields CASRGDRGSNQPQHF.

The chain links TRBV2 to TRBJ1-1; D ambiguous. The CDR3 sequence is 14 residues long. Germline CDR1 SNHLY, CDR2 FYNNEI. V lost 6 bases to trimming and J lost 2 bases, with 13 bases between them. Here the CDR3 reads CASSQSEGNTEAFF. The CDR3 region has the DNA TGTGCCAGCAGCCAAAGTGAGGGAAACACTGAAGCTTTCTTT.

The genes are TRBV18 and TRBJ2-3; D may correspond to TRBD1 or TRBD2 (6 bases each). This CDR3 spans 15 amino acids. The germline V gene encodes CDR1 KGHSH and CDR2 LQKENI. Trimming pared 0 bases from V and 6 bases from J, leaving 13 bases between. CDR3 in DNA: TGTGCCAGCTCACCACCCGTAGGGGGGATCGATACGCAGTATTTT. Residues: CASSPPVGGIDTQYF.

This chain joins TRBV4-2 and TRBJ1-2; D gene unclear. Between the trimmed V and J ends, which lost 0 bases and 2 bases, there was a span of 13 bases. The CDR3 sequence is 16 residues long. Germline CDR1 LGHNA, CDR2 YNFKEQ. The CDR3 region has the DNA TGTGCCAGCAGCCAAGATAATTCCGGAACGAACTATGGCTACACCTTC. It codes for CASSQDNSGTNYGYTF.

The V gene is TRBV5-1, the J gene TRBJ2-7, with a tentative D call TRBD2 (6 bases). The CDR3 has 13 amino acids. V was clipped by 6 bases and J by 5 bases, with 15 bases between them. The germline CDR1 and CDR2 sequences are SGHRS and YFSETQ. CDR3 coding DNA: TGCGCCAGCAAGGCGGGGCGAGGGGACGAGCAGTACTTC. This gives the protein CASKAGRGDEQYF.

The V gene is TRBV5-1, the J gene TRBJ2-3; 8 nucleotides match TRBD1. The CDR3 loop spans 15 amino acids. Germline lookup yields CDR1 SGHRS and CDR2 YFSETQ. Trimming removed 7 bases from V and 1 base from J; junction bases left unmatched: 8. CDR3 region: CASGQGPQGTDTQYF. CDR3 DNA: TGCGCCAGCGGACAGGGACCCCAGGGCACAGATACGCAGTATTTT.

Only one count was recorded for this clone. This sequence joins TRBV9 and TRBJ1-4; D is perhaps TRBD1 (5 bases). Germline V lookup: CDR1 SGDLS, CDR2 YYNGEE. The CDR3 totals 14 residues. Trimming shortened V by 4 bases and J by 7 bases, and 14 bases separated the two germline ends. The CDR3 bases are TGTGCCAGCAGCCCGGGAGGGACGGCTGAAAAACTGTTTTTT. It codes for CASSPGGTAEKLFF.

The chain recombines TRBV2 with TRBJ2-7, with D perhaps TRBD1 (6 bases). The germline V and J ends were trimmed by 6 bases and 5 bases, with 20 bases remaining between them. CDR3 length: 15 residues. CDR1 and CDR2 (germline): SNHLY, FYNNEI. CDR3: CASRSKLTGGHEQYF. CDR3 DNA: TGTGCCAGCAGGTCCAAATTGACAGGTGGCCACGAGCAGTACTTC.

The genes are TRBV5-1 and TRBJ2-1, with D unclear. The germline gives CDR1 SGHRS, CDR2 YFSETQ. Between the trimmed V and J ends, which lost 5 bases and 4 bases, there was a span of 7 bases. The CDR3 loop spans 12 amino acids. The CDR3 sequence is CASSAEYNEQFF. DNA for the CDR3: TGCGCCAGCAGTGCAGAATACAATGAGCAGTTCTTC.

This rearrangement joins TRBV2 to TRBJ1-2; 7 positions agree with TRBD1. With V trimmed by 2 bases and J by 5 bases, 8 bases remained unmatched. The germline gives CDR1 SNHLY, CDR2 FYNNEI. CDR3 length: 15 amino acids. CDR3 DNA sequence: TGTGCCAGCAGTGAAACACTCGGGACAGTATATGGCTACACCTTC. Translating gives CASSETLGTVYGYTF.

The chain combines TRBV5-1 with TRBJ2-3; 12 bases match TRBD2. The trim removed 3 bases at V and 5 bases at J, leaving 7 bases unmatched. CDR1 and CDR2 (germline): SGHRS, YFSETQ. This CDR3 has 16 residues. The CDR3, as DNA: TGCGCCAGCAGCTCTGGGACTAGCGGGCTCGGAGATACGCAGTATTTT. Translation: CASSSGTSGLGDTQYF.

DNA for the CDR3: TGTGCCAGTACATTCAGGGGGAACACTGAAGCTTTCTTT. It specifies CASTFRGNTEAFF. The genes are TRBV19 and TRBJ1-1; possible D gene TRBD1, 6 bases. V was shortened by 7 bases and J by 1 base, with 10 bases between the two germline ends. From germline, CDR1 is LNHDA and CDR2 SQIVND (reference sequence). CDR3 length: 13 residues.

V and J are TRBV7-8 and TRBJ1-5; 9 nucleotides align to TRBD1. The CDR3 consists of 16 residues. With V trimmed by 4 bases and J by 6 bases, 10 bases remained unmatched. Germline CDR1 is SGHVS and CDR2 is FQNEAQ. The CDR3 nucleotides are TGTGCCAGCAGCTCAACCGGGACAGGGCAACTTCAGCCCCAGCATTTT. Translated: CASSSTGTGQLQPQHF.

This clone was picked up a small number of times. This chain links TRBV30 with TRBJ1-1, with D maybe TRBD1 (5 bases). CDR1 and CDR2 from the germline V gene are GTSNPN and SVGIG (reference sequence). The CDR3 runs 14 residues. The V and J ends lost 2 bases and 1 base respectively, with 11 bases between them. CDR3 region: CAWSKTTGNTEAFF. CDR3 in DNA: TGTGCCTGGAGTAAAACAACAGGGAACACTGAAGCTTTCTTT.

The chain links TRBV5-1 to TRBJ2-7, with TRBD1 matching 7 bases. Losses at the gene ends were 4 bases for V and 5 bases for J; bases not matched to a gene: 12. Germline V gene lookup returns CDR1 SGHRS and CDR2 YFSETQ. The CDR3 totals 15 residues. This CDR3 is CASSRALGTADEQYF. In DNA, the CDR3 is TGCGCCAGCAGCCGGGCCCTCGGGACAGCGGACGAGCAGTACTTC.

This clone was seen a few times. This sequence joins TRBV27 and TRBJ2-1, with 13 bases lining up with TRBD2. Per the germline V gene, CDR1 is MNHEY and CDR2 is SMNVEV (reference sequence). Trimming cost V 4 bases and J 14 bases; bases outside gene matches: 5. The CDR3 totals 13 residues. CDR3 coding DNA: TGTGCCAGCAGTTCCGGACTAGCGGGGGTTGAGTTCTTC. This sequence encodes CASSSGLAGVEFF.

The chain uses TRBV6-5 and TRBJ1-1, with 12 nucleotides matching TRBD1. The V segment lost 2 bases and the J segment 7 bases; nucleotides outside the gene matches: 8. CDR1 MNHEY and CDR2 SVGAGI come from the germline V gene. CDR3 length equals 16 residues. CDR3 sequence: CASSYTAGTGGDEAFF. The CDR3 bases are TGTGCCAGCAGTTACACAGCCGGGACAGGGGGCGATGAAGCTTTCTTT.

This chain links TRBV5-4 with TRBJ2-5; the D gene is possibly TRBD2 (5 bases). V dropped 5 bases and J dropped 0 bases, with 11 bases sitting between them. The CDR3 extends over 14 amino acids. Looked up from germline, CDR1 is SGHNT and CDR2 is YYREEE (reference sequence). The CDR3: CASRIGEYQETQYF. CDR3 sequence (DNA): TGTGCCAGCAGAATTGGGGAGTACCAAGAGACCCAGTACTTC.

The CDR3, as DNA: TGCGCCAGCAGCCCCGGACTAGCCCTCGAGATATACAATGAGCAGTTCTTC. It specifies CASSPGLALEIYNEQFF. The rearrangement links TRBV4-1 to TRBJ2-1, with TRBD2 matching over 8 bases. The CDR3 consists of 17 residues. Unmatched junction bases numbered 12, after V lost 4 bases and J lost 4 bases. Germline CDR1 MGHRA, CDR2 YSYEKL.

This chain uses TRBV6-6 with TRBJ2-3; D gene ambiguous. The germline V and J ends were trimmed by 4 bases and 6 bases, with 8 bases remaining between them. The CDR3 contains 12 residues. The germline V gene has CDR1 MNHNY and CDR2 SVGAGI (reference sequence). CDR3 in DNA: TGTGCCAGCAGTTCCTCGTGGGATACGCAGTATTTT. This encodes CASSSSWDTQYF.

V and J are TRBV5-1 and TRBJ1-1; the D is unclear. The germline gives CDR1 SGHRS, CDR2 YFSETQ. CDR3 length: 13 amino acids. Trimming pared 0 bases from V and 5 bases from J, leaving 8 bases between. The CDR3 DNA reads TGCGCCAGCAGCTTGGTGAAGGGAACTGAAGCTTTCTTT. The encoded protein is CASSLVKGTEAFF.